This TCR beta chain emerged from a study of blood T cell repertoires in COVID-19. Whole-study context: The study drew acute and convalescent COVID-19 samples from the United States, Italy and Spain. Sample material is recorded as cDNA or gDNA derived from T cells, B-cell-depleted T cells, or PBMCs.

The V gene end was trimmed by 4 bases and the J gene end by 4 bases; junction bases not matched to a gene: 2. The CDR3 consists of 14 residues. The germline gives CDR1 LNHDA, CDR2 SQIVND (reference sequence). In the study's own analysis: Amplified reference gene primers provided the basis for estimating nucleated cell counts. Here immunoSEQ multiplex PCR was the method, and the copy in TCRdb shows in-frame clones only, minus some. D and trimming come from the DNA, and the V and J calls and clone size come from that table. The sample has more than 200,000 clones; almost 90% are singletons. This receptor was taken from a woman in her sixties or seventies with acute or convalescent COVID-19. The rearrangement links TRBV19 to TRBJ2-2, with 8 positions matching TRBD2. Sequencing used peripheral blood. The CDR3 spells CASSTTSGTGELFF. CDR3 sequence (DNA): TGTGCCAGTAGTACCACTAGCGGCACCGGGGAGCTGTTTTTT.